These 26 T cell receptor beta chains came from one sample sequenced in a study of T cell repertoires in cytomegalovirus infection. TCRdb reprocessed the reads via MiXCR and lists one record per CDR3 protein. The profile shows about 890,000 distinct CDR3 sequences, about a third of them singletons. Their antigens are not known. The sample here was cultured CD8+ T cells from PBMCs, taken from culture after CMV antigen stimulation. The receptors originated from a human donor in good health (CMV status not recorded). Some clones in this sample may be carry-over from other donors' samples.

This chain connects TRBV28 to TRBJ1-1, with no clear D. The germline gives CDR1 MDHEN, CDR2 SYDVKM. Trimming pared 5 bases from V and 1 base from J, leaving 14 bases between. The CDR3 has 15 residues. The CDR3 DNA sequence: TGTGCCAGCAGTCTTCCGGGCGGATGGAACACTGAAGCTTTCTTT. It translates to CASSLPGGWNTEAFF. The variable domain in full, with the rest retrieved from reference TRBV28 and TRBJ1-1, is DVKVTQSSRYLVKRTGEKVFLECVQDMDHENMFWYRQDPGLGLRLIYFSYDVKMKEKGDIPEGYSVSREKKERFSLILESASTNQTSMYLCASSLPGGWNTEAFFGQGTRLTVV.

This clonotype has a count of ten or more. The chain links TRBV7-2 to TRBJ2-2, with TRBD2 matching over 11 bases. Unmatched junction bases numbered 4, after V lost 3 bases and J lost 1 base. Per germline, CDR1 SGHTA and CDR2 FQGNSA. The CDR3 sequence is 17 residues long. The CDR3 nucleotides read TGTGCCAGCAGCTTCCCGGGACTAGCGGAGAACACCGGGGAGCTGTTTTTT. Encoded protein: CASSFPGLAENTGELFF.

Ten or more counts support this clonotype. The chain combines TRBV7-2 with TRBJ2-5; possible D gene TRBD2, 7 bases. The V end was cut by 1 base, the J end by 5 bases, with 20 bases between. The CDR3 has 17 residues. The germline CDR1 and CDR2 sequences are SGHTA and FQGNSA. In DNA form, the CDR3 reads TGTGCCAGCAGCTTAGTAAGGCGGGGGCCTCAGCGGGAGACCCAGTACTTC. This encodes CASSLVRRGPQRETQYF.

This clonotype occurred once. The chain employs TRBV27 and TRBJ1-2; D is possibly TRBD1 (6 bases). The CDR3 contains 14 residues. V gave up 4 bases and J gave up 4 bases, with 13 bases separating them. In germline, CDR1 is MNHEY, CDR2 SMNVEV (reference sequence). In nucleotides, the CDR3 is TGTGCCAGCAGTTCGGGACACTGGGGCTATGGCTACACCTTC. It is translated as CASSSGHWGYGYTF.

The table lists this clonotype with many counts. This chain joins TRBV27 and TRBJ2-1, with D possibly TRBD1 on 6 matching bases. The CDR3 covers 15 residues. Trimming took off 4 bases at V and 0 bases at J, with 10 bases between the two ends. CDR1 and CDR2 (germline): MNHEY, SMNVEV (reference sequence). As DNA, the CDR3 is TGTGCCAGCAGTTCCGGGACAAGCTCCTACAATGAGCAGTTCTTC. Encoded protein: CASSSGTSSYNEQFF.

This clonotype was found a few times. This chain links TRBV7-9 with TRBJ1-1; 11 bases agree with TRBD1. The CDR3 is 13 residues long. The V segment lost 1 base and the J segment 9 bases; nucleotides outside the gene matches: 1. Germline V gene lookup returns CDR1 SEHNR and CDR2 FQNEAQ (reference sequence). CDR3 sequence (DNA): TGTGCCAGCAGCTTAGGGACAGGGGGCAAAGCTTTCTTT. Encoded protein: CASSLGTGGKAFF. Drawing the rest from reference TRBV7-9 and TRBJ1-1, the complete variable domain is DTGVSQNPRHKITKRGQNVTFRCDPISEHNRLYWYRQTLGQGPEFLTYFQNEAQLEKSRLLSDRFSAERPKGSFSTLEIQRTEQGDSAMYLCASSLGTGGKAFFGQGTRLTVV.

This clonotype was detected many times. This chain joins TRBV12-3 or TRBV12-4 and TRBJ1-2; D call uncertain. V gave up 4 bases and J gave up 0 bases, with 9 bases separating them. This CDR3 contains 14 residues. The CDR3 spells CASSYGRANYGYTF. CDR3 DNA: TGTGCCAGCAGTTATGGGCGGGCTAACTATGGCTACACCTTC.

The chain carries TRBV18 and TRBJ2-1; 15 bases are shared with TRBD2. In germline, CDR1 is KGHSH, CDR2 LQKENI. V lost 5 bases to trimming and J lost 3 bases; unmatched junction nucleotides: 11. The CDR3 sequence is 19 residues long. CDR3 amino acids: CASSTNAGTSGGNYNEQFF. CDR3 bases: TGTGCCAGCTCAACGAACGCCGGGACTAGCGGGGGGAACTACAATGAGCAGTTCTTC.

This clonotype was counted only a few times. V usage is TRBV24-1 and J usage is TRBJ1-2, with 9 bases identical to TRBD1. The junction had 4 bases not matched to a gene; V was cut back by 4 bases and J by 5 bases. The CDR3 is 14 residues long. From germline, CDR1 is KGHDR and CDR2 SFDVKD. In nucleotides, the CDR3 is TGTGCCACCAGTGAGGGCGGACAGGGGTATGGCTACACCTTC. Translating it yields CATSEGGQGYGYTF.

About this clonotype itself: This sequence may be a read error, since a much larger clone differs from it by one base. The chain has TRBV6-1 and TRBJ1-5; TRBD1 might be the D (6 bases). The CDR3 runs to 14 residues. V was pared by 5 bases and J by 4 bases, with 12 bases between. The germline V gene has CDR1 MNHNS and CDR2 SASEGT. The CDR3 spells CASSWVGGNQPQHF. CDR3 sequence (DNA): TGTGCCAGCAGTTGGGTAGGGGGGAATCAGCCCCAGCATTTT.

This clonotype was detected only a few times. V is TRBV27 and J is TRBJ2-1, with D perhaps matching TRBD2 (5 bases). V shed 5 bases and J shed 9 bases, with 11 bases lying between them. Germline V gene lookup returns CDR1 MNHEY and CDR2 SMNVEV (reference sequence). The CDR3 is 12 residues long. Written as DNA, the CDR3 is TGTGCCAGCAGTCCGGTAAGCGGTGAGCAGTTCTTC. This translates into CASSPVSGEQFF.

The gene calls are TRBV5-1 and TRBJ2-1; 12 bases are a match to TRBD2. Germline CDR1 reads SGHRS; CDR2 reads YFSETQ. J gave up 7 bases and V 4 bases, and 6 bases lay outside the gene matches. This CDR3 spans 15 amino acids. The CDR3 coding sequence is TGCGCCAGCAGCCGACTAGCGGGGGCCGGGAATGAGCAGTTCTTC. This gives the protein CASSRLAGAGNEQFF.

The CDR3 region is CASSLLGYPEAFF. CDR3 nucleotides: TGTGCCAGCAGCCTCCTAGGGTATCCTGAAGCTTTCTTT. The gene calls are TRBV14 and TRBJ1-1; D is ambiguous. V was shortened by 4 bases and J by 6 bases, with 12 bases between the two germline ends. The CDR3 runs 13 residues. Germline V gene lookup returns CDR1 SGHDN and CDR2 FVKESK.

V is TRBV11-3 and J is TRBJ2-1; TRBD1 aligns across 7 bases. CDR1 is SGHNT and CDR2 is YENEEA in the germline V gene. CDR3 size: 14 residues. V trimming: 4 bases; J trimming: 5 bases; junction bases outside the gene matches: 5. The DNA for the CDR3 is TGTGCCAGCAGCTCCTACAGGGGAGACAATGAGCAGTTCTTC. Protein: CASSSYRGDNEQFF.

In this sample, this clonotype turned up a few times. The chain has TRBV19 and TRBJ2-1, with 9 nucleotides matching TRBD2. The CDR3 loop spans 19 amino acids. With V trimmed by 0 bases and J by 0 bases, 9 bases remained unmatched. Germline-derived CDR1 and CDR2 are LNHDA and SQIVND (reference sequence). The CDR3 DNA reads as TGTGCCAGTAGTATAGAGCCATTTCAAGCGGGGGGCTCCTACAATGAGCAGTTCTTC. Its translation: CASSIEPFQAGGSYNEQFF.

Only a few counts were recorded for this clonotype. CDR3 DNA sequence: TGTGCCAGCAGTTTATCCGCGTCTCGGGAGGAGACCCAGTACTTC. Translating gives CASSLSASREETQYF. The chain links TRBV28 to TRBJ2-5; a possible D gene is TRBD2 (6 bases). V was cut by 1 base and J by 5 bases, with 14 bases left in between. This CDR3 comprises 15 residues. Per the germline V gene, CDR1 is MDHEN and CDR2 is SYDVKM.

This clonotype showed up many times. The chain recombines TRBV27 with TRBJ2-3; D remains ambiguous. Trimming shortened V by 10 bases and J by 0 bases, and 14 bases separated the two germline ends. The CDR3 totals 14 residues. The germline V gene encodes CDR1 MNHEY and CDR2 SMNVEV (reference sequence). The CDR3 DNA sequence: TGTGCCACATCCTCAGTCCCTAGCACAGATACGCAGTATTTT. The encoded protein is CATSSVPSTDTQYF.

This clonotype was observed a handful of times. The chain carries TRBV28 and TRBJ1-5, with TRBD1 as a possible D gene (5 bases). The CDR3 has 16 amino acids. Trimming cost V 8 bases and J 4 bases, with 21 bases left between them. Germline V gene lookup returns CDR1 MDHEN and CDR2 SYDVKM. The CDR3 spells CASLYETAYSNQPQHF. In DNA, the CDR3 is TGTGCCAGCCTCTACGAGACAGCATATAGTAATCAGCCCCAGCATTTT.

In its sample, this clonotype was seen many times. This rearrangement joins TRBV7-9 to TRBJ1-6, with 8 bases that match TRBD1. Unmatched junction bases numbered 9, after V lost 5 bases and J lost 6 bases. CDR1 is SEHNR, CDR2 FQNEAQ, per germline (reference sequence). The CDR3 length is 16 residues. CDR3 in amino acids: CASSPTGEGSNSPLHF. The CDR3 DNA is TGTGCCAGCAGCCCGACAGGGGAAGGAAGTAATTCACCCCTCCACTTT. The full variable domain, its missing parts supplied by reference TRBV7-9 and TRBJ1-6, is DTGVSQNPRHKITKRGQNVTFRCDPISEHNRLYWYRQTLGQGPEFLTYFQNEAQLEKSRLLSDRFSAERPKGSFSTLEIQRTEQGDSAMYLCASSPTGEGSNSPLHFGNGTRLTVT.

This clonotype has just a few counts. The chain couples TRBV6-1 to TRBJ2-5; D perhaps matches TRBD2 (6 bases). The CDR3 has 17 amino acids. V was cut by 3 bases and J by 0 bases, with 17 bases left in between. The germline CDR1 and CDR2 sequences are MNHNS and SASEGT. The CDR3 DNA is TGTGCCAGCAGTGATCTTTGGAGGGGATCATACCAAGAGACCCAGTACTTC. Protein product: CASSDLWRGSYQETQYF.

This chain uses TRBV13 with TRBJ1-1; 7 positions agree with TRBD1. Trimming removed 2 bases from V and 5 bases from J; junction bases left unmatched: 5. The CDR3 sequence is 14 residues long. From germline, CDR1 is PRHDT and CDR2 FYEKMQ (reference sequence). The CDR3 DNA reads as TGTGCCAGCAGCTTATACACAGGGGTTACTGAAGCTTTCTTT. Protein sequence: CASSLYTGVTEAFF. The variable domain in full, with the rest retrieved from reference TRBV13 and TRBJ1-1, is AAGVIQSPRHLIKEKRETATLKCYPIPRHDTVYWYQQGPGQDPQFLISFYEKMQSDKGSIPDRFSAQQFSDYHSELNMSSLELGDSALYFCASSLYTGVTEAFFGQGTRLTVV.

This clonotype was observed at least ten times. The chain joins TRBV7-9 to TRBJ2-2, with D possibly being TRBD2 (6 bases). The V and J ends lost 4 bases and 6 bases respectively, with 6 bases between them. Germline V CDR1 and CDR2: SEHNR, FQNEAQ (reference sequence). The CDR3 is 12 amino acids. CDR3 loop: CASSSGAGELFF. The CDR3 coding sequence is TGTGCCAGCAGCTCGGGGGCCGGGGAGCTGTTTTTT.

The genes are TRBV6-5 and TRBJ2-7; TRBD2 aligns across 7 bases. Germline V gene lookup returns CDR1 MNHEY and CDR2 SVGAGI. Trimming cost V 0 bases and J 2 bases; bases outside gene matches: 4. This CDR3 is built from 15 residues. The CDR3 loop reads CASSYSSGATYEQYV. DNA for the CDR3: TGTGCCAGCAGTTACTCGAGCGGGGCAACCTACGAGCAGTACGTC.

The CDR3 nucleotides read TGCAGTGCTAGAGAGGATAGGCGCACCTACAATGAGCAGTTCTTC. It is translated as CSAREDRRTYNEQFF. This chain uses TRBV20-1 with TRBJ2-1, with D unclear. The CDR3 sequence is 15 residues long. Germline CDR1 reads DFQATT; CDR2 reads SNEGSKA (reference sequence). Trimming shortened V by 0 bases and J by 2 bases, and 11 bases separated the two germline ends.

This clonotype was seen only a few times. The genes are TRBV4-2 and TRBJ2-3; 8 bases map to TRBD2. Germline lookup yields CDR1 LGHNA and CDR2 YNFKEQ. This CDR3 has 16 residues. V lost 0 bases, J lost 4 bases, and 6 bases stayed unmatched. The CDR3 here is CASSQDPSGGSDTQYF. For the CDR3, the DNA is TGTGCCAGCAGCCAAGATCCCAGCGGGGGTTCAGATACGCAGTATTTT.

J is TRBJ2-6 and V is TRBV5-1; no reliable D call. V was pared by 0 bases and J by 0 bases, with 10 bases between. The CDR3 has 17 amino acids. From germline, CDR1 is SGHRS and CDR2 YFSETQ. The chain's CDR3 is CASSLGDGSSGANVLTF. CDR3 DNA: TGCGCCAGCAGCTTGGGTGACGGCAGCTCTGGGGCCAACGTCCTGACTTTC. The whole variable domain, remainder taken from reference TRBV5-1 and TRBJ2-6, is KAGVTQTPRYLIKTRGQQVTLSCSPISGHRSVSWYQQTPGQGLQFLFEYFSETQRNKGNFPGRFSGRQFSNSRSEMNVSTLELGDSALYLCASSLGDGSSGANVLTFGAGSRLTVL.